Shown below are 23 T cell receptor beta chains from a single sample sequenced in a study of blood T cell repertoires in COVID-19. Profiled with immunoSEQ multiplex PCR; TCRdb holds only in-frame clones, not every one. This table holds some 120,000 clones, 84% found once. Sequences were obtained from peripheral blood. Receptors originate from a woman aged 55-69 years with acute or convalescent COVID-19.

The chain couples TRBV4-1 to TRBJ1-5; D gene uncertain. The CDR3 contains 14 residues. Germline CDR1 MGHRA, CDR2 YSYEKL. Trimming took off 5 bases at V and 2 bases at J, with 10 bases between the two ends. The CDR3 nucleotides read TGCGCCAGCAGCGTGAGGGTTGGCAATCAGCCCCAGCATTTT. It is translated as CASSVRVGNQPQHF.

The rearrangement joins TRBV9 to TRBJ1-4; 10 bases match TRBD1. Losses at the gene ends were 0 bases for V and 8 bases for J; bases not matched to a gene: 16. CDR3 length equals 19 residues. Germline assignment: CDR1 SGDLS and CDR2 YYNGEE. CDR3 residues: CASSVGLGTYRDRGEKLFF. Here the CDR3 DNA reads TGTGCCAGCAGCGTAGGTCTCGGGACTTACCGGGACAGGGGCGAAAAACTGTTTTTT.

The J gene is TRBJ1-4, the V gene TRBV5-4; D remains ambiguous. V dropped 0 bases and J dropped 7 bases, with 10 bases sitting between them. Germline lookup yields CDR1 SGHNT and CDR2 YYREEE (reference sequence). CDR3 length equals 14 residues. Written as DNA, the CDR3 is TGTGCCAGCAGCTTGGACGTCAGGCCTGAAAAACTGTTTTTT. The encoded protein is CASSLDVRPEKLFF. The whole variable domain, remainder taken from reference TRBV5-4 and TRBJ1-4, is ETGVTQSPTHLIKTRGQQVTLRCSSQSGHNTVSWYQQALGQGPQFIFQYYREEENGRGNFPPRFSGLQFPNYSSELNVNALELDDSALYLCASSLDVRPEKLFFGSGTQLSVL.

In this sample, this clone turned up a few times. The chain carries TRBV7-3 and TRBJ1-1; D is possibly TRBD1 (6 bases). The CDR3 consists of 15 residues. V gave up 4 bases and J gave up 4 bases, with 16 bases separating them. Germline V gene data show CDR1 as SGHTA and CDR2 as FQGTGA. The CDR3 DNA reads TGTGCCAGCAGCTCAAAACAGGGTTTAGGCACTGAAGCTTTCTTT. This sequence encodes CASSSKQGLGTEAFF.

The chain combines TRBV5-1 with TRBJ1-4; weak D call: TRBD1 (6 bases). This CDR3 has 15 residues. Trimming cost V 2 bases and J 0 bases, with 8 bases left between them. CDR1 SGHRS and CDR2 YFSETQ come from the germline V gene. The CDR3 reads CASSLTGSTNEKLFF. CDR3 DNA: TGCGCCAGCAGCTTAACAGGGTCAACTAATGAAAAACTGTTTTTT.

The chain uses TRBV9 and TRBJ2-3; 7 nucleotides line up with TRBD2. The CDR3 totals 16 residues. Unmatched junction bases numbered 8, after V lost 2 bases and J lost 2 bases. Looked up from germline, CDR1 is SGDLS and CDR2 is YYNGEE. CDR3 protein: CASSVAGGSNTDTQYF. DNA for the CDR3: TGTGCCAGCAGCGTTGCCGGGGGGTCCAACACAGATACGCAGTATTTT.

This rearrangement joins TRBV25-1 to TRBJ2-3; TRBD1 aligns across 11 bases. J lost 4 bases, V lost 0 bases, and 3 bases had no gene match. The CDR3 length is 16 residues. Germline CDR1 and CDR2: MGHDK and SYGVNS. CDR3 sequence reads: CASSEYGTGGSDTQYF. CDR3 coding DNA: TGTGCCAGCAGTGAATACGGGACAGGGGGATCAGATACGCAGTATTTT.

The J gene is TRBJ1-2, the V gene TRBV6-5; perhaps TRBD1 as D (6 bases). Trimming removed 7 bases at V and 7 bases at J, with 16 bases between. The CDR3 is 13 residues long. CDR1 MNHEY and CDR2 SVGAGI come from the germline V gene. CDR3 region: CASTPLKGGGYTF. CDR3 DNA sequence: TGTGCCAGCACCCCACTCAAAGGGGGTGGCTACACCTTC.

The chain recombines TRBV19 with TRBJ1-2, with 9 bases lining up with TRBD1. Losses at the gene ends were 5 bases for V and 2 bases for J; bases not matched to a gene: 3. Germline CDR1 reads LNHDA; CDR2 reads SQIVND (reference sequence). The CDR3 contains 14 residues. CDR3 sequence (DNA): TGTGCCAGTAGTGTGGACAGGGGCAACTATGGCTACACCTTC. This gives the protein CASSVDRGNYGYTF.

The chain carries TRBV5-1 and TRBJ1-1, with D unresolved. Germline V gives CDR1 SGHRS, CDR2 YFSETQ. The V gene lost 4 bases and the J gene lost 3 bases, with 10 bases spanning the gap. The CDR3 has 13 amino acids. CDR3 protein: CASSSPQDTEAFF. CDR3 bases: TGCGCCAGCAGCAGCCCCCAGGACACTGAAGCTTTCTTT.

The genes are TRBV2 and TRBJ2-3; no reliable D call. This CDR3 is built from 11 residues. Germline CDR1 SNHLY, CDR2 FYNNEI. V was pared by 7 bases and J by 6 bases, with 8 bases between. The CDR3 sequence: CASTTRDTQYF. CDR3 nucleotide sequence: TGTGCCAGCACGACACGGGATACGCAGTATTTT.

The J gene is TRBJ2-5, the V gene TRBV3-1 (or the pseudogene TRBV3-2); 9 bases fit TRBD2. The CDR3 sequence is 16 residues long. Germline-derived CDR1 and CDR2 are LGHDT and YNNKEL (reference sequence). Losses at the gene ends were 2 bases for V and 5 bases for J; bases not matched to a gene: 9. CDR3 region: CASSQSSGTGLETQYF. The CDR3 nucleotides are TGTGCCAGCAGCCAATCTAGCGGGACCGGCTTGGAGACCCAGTACTTC.

The chain couples TRBV6-5 to TRBJ1-5, with D possibly being TRBD1 (5 bases). V dropped 0 bases and J dropped 7 bases, with 10 bases sitting between them. This CDR3 has 14 residues. Germline values: CDR1 MNHEY, CDR2 SVGAGI. This CDR3 reads CASSYSGGGQPQHF. The CDR3, as DNA: TGTGCCAGCAGTTACTCGGGGGGGGGACAGCCCCAGCATTTT.

The V call is TRBV3-1 (or the pseudogene TRBV3-2), the J call TRBJ2-3; D gene ambiguous. With 8 bases removed from V and 1 base from J, the gap between germline ends came to 4 bases. CDR1 and CDR2 (germline): LGHDT, YNNKEL (reference sequence). This CDR3 has 11 residues. CDR3 region: CASEGTDTQYF. The CDR3 bases are TGTGCCAGCGAGGGCACAGATACGCAGTATTTT.

The rearrangement links TRBV27 to TRBJ2-5, with D unresolved. This CDR3 is built from 10 residues. Germline assignment: CDR1 MNHEY and CDR2 SMNVEV (reference sequence). The V and J ends lost 6 bases and 3 bases respectively, with 2 bases between them. The CDR3 region is CASSEETQYF. The CDR3 coding sequence is TGTGCCAGCAGCGAAGAGACCCAGTACTTC.

The chain combines TRBV11-2 with TRBJ2-2; tentative D call: TRBD2 (6 bases). Looked up from germline, CDR1 is SGHAT and CDR2 is FQNNGV. Deletions cut 1 base from V and 4 bases from J, with 7 bases between. The CDR3 spans 14 residues. As DNA, the CDR3 is TGTGCCAGCAGCTTAGCCGGGGGCACCGGGGAGCTGTTTTTT. Translated, it gives CASSLAGGTGELFF.

This clone was seen a single time. This chain uses TRBV24-1 with TRBJ2-5; no clear D gene. Germline V CDR1 and CDR2: KGHDR, SFDVKD. This CDR3 region has 13 residues. Trimming stripped 12 bases from V and 3 bases from J, with 16 bases between. For the CDR3, the DNA is TGTGCCGTAGGTGGCAGAAGCGAAGAGACCCAGTACTTC. Its protein product is CAVGGRSEETQYF.

The rearrangement joins TRBV19 to TRBJ2-7; 8 bases agree with TRBD1. Germline V lookup: CDR1 LNHDA, CDR2 SQIVND (reference sequence). CDR3 length: 13 residues. After removal of 8 bases from V and 3 bases from J, the junction contained 6 bases not matched to a gene. In DNA form, the CDR3 reads TGTGCCAGTGGACAGGGAGCTGACTACGAGCAGTACTTC. The encoded protein is CASGQGADYEQYF. The variable domain in full, with the rest retrieved from reference TRBV19 and TRBJ2-7, is DGGITQSPKYLFRKEGQNVTLSCEQNLNHDAMYWYRQDPGQGLRLIYYSQIVNDFQKGDIAEGYSVSREKKESFPLTVTSAQKNPTAFYLCASGQGADYEQYFGPGTRLTVT.

CDR3 amino acids: CASSNFGGSYNEQFF. DNA for the CDR3: TGTGCCAGCAGCAACTTCGGGGGTTCCTACAATGAGCAGTTCTTC. This chain uses TRBV7-3 with TRBJ2-1; weak D call: TRBD2 (6 bases). V gave up 5 bases and J gave up 1 base, with 12 bases separating them. CDR1 and CDR2 (germline): SGHTA, FQGTGA. The CDR3 runs to 15 residues. Together with reference TRBV7-3 and TRBJ2-1, the CDR3 gives the full variable domain: GAGVSQTPSNKVTEKGKYVELRCDPISGHTALYWYRQSLGQGPEFLIYFQGTGAADDSGLPNDRFFAVRPEGSVSTLKIQRTERGDSAVYLCASSNFGGSYNEQFFGPGTRLTVL.

This clone has only one observation. The chain is built from TRBV6-5 and TRBJ1-1; tentatively, D is TRBD1 (5 bases). The CDR3 sequence is 15 residues long. Per germline, CDR1 MNHEY and CDR2 SVGAGI. Trimming pared 6 bases from V and 1 base from J, leaving 15 bases between. CDR3 protein: CASSSRQTTNTEAFF. For the CDR3, the DNA is TGTGCCAGCAGCTCTAGACAGACGACGAACACTGAAGCTTTCTTT.

This clone was observed a handful of times. The chain carries TRBV5-4 and TRBJ1-3, with unresolved D. The CDR3 has 15 residues. Germline CDR1 SGHNT, CDR2 YYREEE (reference sequence). V gave up 1 base and J gave up 1 base, with 9 bases separating them. The CDR3 coding sequence is TGTGCCAGCAGCTTGTGGACTGGTTCTGGAAACACCATATATTTT. Encoded protein: CASSLWTGSGNTIYF. Full variable domain (missing parts from reference TRBV5-4 and TRBJ1-3): ETGVTQSPTHLIKTRGQQVTLRCSSQSGHNTVSWYQQALGQGPQFIFQYYREEENGRGNFPPRFSGLQFPNYSSELNVNALELDDSALYLCASSLWTGSGNTIYFGEGSWLTVV.

The sample holds a few counts of this clone. The rearrangement links TRBV30 to TRBJ1-2; no clear D. Germline V gene data show CDR1 as GTSNPN and CDR2 as SVGIG (reference sequence). CDR3 size: 14 residues. With 3 bases removed from V and 4 bases from J, the gap between germline ends came to 15 bases. The CDR3 sequence is CAWRTGFSGYGYTF. In DNA, the CDR3 is TGTGCCTGGAGGACGGGGTTTAGTGGCTATGGCTACACCTTC.

This rearrangement joins TRBV11-3 to TRBJ2-3; maybe TRBD1 (6 bases). CDR1 is SGHNT and CDR2 is YENEEA in the germline V gene. Trimming pared 7 bases from V and 1 base from J, leaving 12 bases between. This CDR3 has 14 residues. In nucleotides, the CDR3 is TGTGCCAGCAAGGACAGTCGGGGCACAGATACGCAGTATTTT. It translates to CASKDSRGTDTQYF.